This T cell receptor beta chain is from a study of tumor-infiltrating lymphocytes in primary liver carcinoma. Study in general: Sequencing of the samples generated roughly 3.65 to 7.5 million productive TCRbeta reads, with similar yields across tissue types. Study observations and caveats: Whereas tumor region pairs overlapped more, tumor-adjacent and tumor-blood pairs overlapped less.

The template, about 500 ng total RNA, yielded TCR beta cDNA made with a constant-region primer. Slightly modified ARM-PCR served as the procedure for the TCR beta libraries. These libraries came from three rounds of nested multiplex PCR. TRBV1-TRBV30 forward primers paired with a C-beta reverse primer drove the first two PCR rounds, roughly 9 cycles each. TCRdb passed the multiplex PCR reads through MiXCR, listing each CDR3 protein once. The sample has under 200,000 distinct CDR3 sequences, about 61% seen once. RNA isolated from unsorted whole blood supplied the blood RNA, with germline DNA also extracted. The patients carried chronic HBV infection and had received no treatment. Sampling before surgery obtained 3.5 to 5 milliliters of peripheral blood. The length of the CDR3 is 16 residues. With 1 base removed from V and 4 bases from J, the gap between germline ends came to 16 bases. Looked up from germline, CDR1 is MGHRA and CDR2 is YSYEKL.

Worth noting for this clonotype: Its antigen remains unidentified. A much larger clone lies a single base off, so this may be a read error.

This chain links TRBV4-1 with TRBJ1-1; tentative D call: TRBD1 (5 bases). The source material was peripheral blood. The sequence came from a woman aged 60-70 years with primary liver carcinoma and hepatitis B virus infection. The CDR3 spells CASSQVARGRGTEAFF. CDR3 nucleotides: TGCGCCAGCAGCCAAGTCGCGCGGGGGAGGGGCACTGAAGCTTTCTTT.